Below, 6 T cell receptor beta chains from the same sample are listed, as sequenced in a study of T cells in Graves' hyperthyroidism and ophthalmopathy. TCR beta CDR3 regions were amplified from RNA. TCR CDR3 underwent first-round RT-PCR with the HTBI primer set. TCRdb used MiXCR to reprocess the multiplex PCR reads, holding one entry per CDR3 protein. In the table there are around 520,000 distinct CDR3 sequences, 14% of which are singletons. The sequenced material came from blood. These receptors all come from a middle-aged woman with Graves' hyperthyroidism.

This clonotype was seen ten or more times. The rearrangement joins TRBV7-2 to TRBJ2-1; 10 bases match TRBD2. The CDR3 runs to 15 residues. The trim removed 3 bases at V and 9 bases at J, leaving 8 bases unmatched. CDR1 and CDR2 (germline): SGHTA, FQGNSA. The CDR3 DNA is TGTGCCAGCAGCTTTCTAGCGGGAGCTGTGGGTGAGCAGTTCTTC. Protein product: CASSFLAGAVGEQFF.

This clonotype was found a few times. The gene calls are TRBV18 and TRBJ1-2; 10 nucleotides align to TRBD1. V was clipped by 6 bases and J by 2 bases; unmatched bases: 3. This CDR3 region has 14 residues. CDR1 and CDR2 (germline): KGHSH, LQKENI. CDR3 coding DNA: TGTGCCAGCTCCGGACAGGGGGACAACTATGGCTACACCTTC. Its protein product is CASSGQGDNYGYTF.

This clonotype was observed at least ten times. The rearrangement links TRBV6-5 to TRBJ1-4; 7 bases line up with TRBD1. Looked up from germline, CDR1 is MNHEY and CDR2 is SVGAGI. This CDR3 region has 16 residues. Germline trimming cut 2 bases from V and 6 bases from J; bases unmatched to any gene: 9. CDR3 in amino acids: CASSYTPGQRYEKLFF. DNA for the CDR3: TGTGCCAGCAGTTACACCCCGGGACAGCGTTATGAAAAACTGTTTTTT.

This clonotype was detected a few times. The chain recombines TRBV24-1 with TRBJ1-2; a weak D match, TRBD1 (6 bases). The CDR3 is 14 residues long. Trimming removed 10 bases at V and 3 bases at J, with 17 bases between. Per the germline V gene, CDR1 is KGHDR and CDR2 is SFDVKD. The CDR3 is CATAGGDTYYGYTF. The CDR3, as DNA: TGTGCCACTGCCGGGGGGGACACCTACTATGGCTACACCTTC.

The gene calls are TRBV7-9 and TRBJ2-7; TRBD2 matches 7 bases. J lost 0 bases, V lost 4 bases, and 9 bases had no gene match. From germline, CDR1 is SEHNR and CDR2 FQNEAQ (reference sequence). The CDR3 totals 16 residues. As DNA, the CDR3 is TGTGCCAGCAGCTGGGTGGAAGGGAGGGCCTCCTACGAGCAGTACTTC. Translating it yields CASSWVEGRASYEQYF.

This clonotype was seen only a few times. V is TRBV6-2 or TRBV6-3 and J is TRBJ2-2; no clear D gene. Germline CDR1 MNHEY, CDR2 SVGEGT. The CDR3 totals 12 residues. V lost 7 bases to trimming and J lost 5 bases, with 8 bases between them. This CDR3 reads CASTRITGELFF. The CDR3 DNA follows: TGTGCCAGCACCAGGATAACCGGGGAGCTGTTTTTT.